This TCR beta chain was obtained from a study of T-cell memory formation after mild COVID-19. Study conclusions and caveats: The authors did not confirm SARS-CoV-2 specificity of second-wave clones peaking day 37.

TCRalpha and TCRbeta libraries used 5'RACE with constant-segment primers and UMIs. TCRdb re-analysed the 5' RACE reads in MiXCR, keeping a single row per CDR3 protein. The table shows tens of thousands of distinct CDR3 sequences, with roughly 16% occurring only once. After removal of 3 bases from V and 5 bases from J, the junction contained 7 bases not matched to a gene. The CDR3 length is 16 residues. Per the germline V gene, CDR1 is LGHNA and CDR2 is YSLEER. As concerns this clonotype: Its antigen is not known.

Sequencing was carried out using PBMCs or a T cell subset sorted from them (not recorded which). V is TRBV4-3 and J is TRBJ2-3; 11 nucleotides line up with TRBD2. This clonotype originated in a man younger than 35 who had mild COVID-19 (a few samples of this study predate the infection). Cell type and time point are not known. The chain's CDR3 is CASSQGSGGGRDTQYF. CDR3 DNA: TGCGCCAGCAGCCAGGGTAGCGGGGGGGGGAGAGATACGCAGTATTTT.